This passage covers 6 T cell receptor beta chains from one sample sequenced in a study of T cell repertoires in cytomegalovirus infection. The antigens these receptors bind are not known. Each CDR3 protein is one row after TCRdb ran MiXCR on the reads. The data show about 55,000 distinct CDR3 sequences, with more than 15% seen just once and around 59% held by the top ten. The source material was CD8+ T cells from cultured PBMCs, sampled from culture after CMV antigen stimulation. The receptors derive from a human donor in good health (CMV status not recorded). Some clones in this sample may be carry-over from other donors' samples.

The chain has TRBV4-1 and TRBJ1-5; D gene uncertain. Trimming left V 1 base short and J 0 bases short, with 16 bases between. CDR3 length equals 18 residues. The germline CDR1 and CDR2 sequences are MGHRA and YSYEKL. The CDR3 coding sequence is TGCGCCAGCAGCCAAGTTTACACCCCAAGATATAGCAATCAGCCCCAGCATTTT. Amino acid sequence: CASSQVYTPRYSNQPQHF.

DNA of the CDR3: TGTGCCAGCAGCGTACAGGGGGCGTTAGGTGAAAAACTGTTTTTT. Amino acid sequence: CASSVQGALGEKLFF. This chain uses TRBV9 with TRBJ1-4; 8 nucleotides agree with TRBD1. The V gene's germline CDR1 is SGDLS and CDR2 YYNGEE. The CDR3 spans 15 residues. V was clipped by 1 base and J by 7 bases; unmatched bases: 6. The whole variable domain, remainder taken from reference TRBV9 and TRBJ1-4, is DSGVTQTPKHLITATGQRVTLRCSPRSGDLSVYWYQQSLDQGLQFLIQYYNGEERAKGNILERFSAQQFPDLHSELNLSSLELGDSALYFCASSVQGALGEKLFFGSGTQLSVL.

This rearrangement joins TRBV28 to TRBJ2-7; D remains unclear. CDR1 and CDR2 (germline): MDHEN, SYDVKM. The CDR3 is 11 residues long. V was clipped by 7 bases and J by 5 bases, with 9 bases between them. CDR3 region: CASIRVNEQYF. CDR3 coding DNA: TGTGCCAGCATTAGAGTGAACGAGCAGTACTTC.

The V and J genes are TRBV28 and TRBJ2-7; D is ambiguous. Germline V gene data show CDR1 as MDHEN and CDR2 as SYDVKM. Trimming removed 5 bases from V and 0 bases from J, with 14 bases in between. The CDR3 is 15 amino acids. In DNA form, the CDR3 reads TGTGCCAGCAGTACCCCGACTTCCAGCTCCTACGAGCAGTACTTC. This gives the protein CASSTPTSSSYEQYF.

This chain joins TRBV19 and TRBJ1-5, with a tentative D call TRBD1 (5 bases). This CDR3 is 17 amino acids long. V was clipped by 3 bases and J by 2 bases, with 17 bases between them. CDR1 and CDR2 from the germline V gene are LNHDA and SQIVND (reference sequence). The CDR3: CASSIRDRRIGNQPQHF. DNA for the CDR3: TGTGCCAGTAGTATCCGGGACCGTCGGATAGGCAATCAGCCCCAGCATTTT.

V usage is TRBV6-1 and J usage is TRBJ2-1, with D unclear. Deletions cut 2 bases from V and 2 bases from J, with 10 bases between. The CDR3 runs to 15 residues. Germline-derived CDR1 and CDR2 are MNHNS and SASEGT. In nucleotides, the CDR3 is TGTGCCAGCAGTGAATTGCCGGGCCCCTACAATGAGCAGTTCTTC. This codes for CASSELPGPYNEQFF.